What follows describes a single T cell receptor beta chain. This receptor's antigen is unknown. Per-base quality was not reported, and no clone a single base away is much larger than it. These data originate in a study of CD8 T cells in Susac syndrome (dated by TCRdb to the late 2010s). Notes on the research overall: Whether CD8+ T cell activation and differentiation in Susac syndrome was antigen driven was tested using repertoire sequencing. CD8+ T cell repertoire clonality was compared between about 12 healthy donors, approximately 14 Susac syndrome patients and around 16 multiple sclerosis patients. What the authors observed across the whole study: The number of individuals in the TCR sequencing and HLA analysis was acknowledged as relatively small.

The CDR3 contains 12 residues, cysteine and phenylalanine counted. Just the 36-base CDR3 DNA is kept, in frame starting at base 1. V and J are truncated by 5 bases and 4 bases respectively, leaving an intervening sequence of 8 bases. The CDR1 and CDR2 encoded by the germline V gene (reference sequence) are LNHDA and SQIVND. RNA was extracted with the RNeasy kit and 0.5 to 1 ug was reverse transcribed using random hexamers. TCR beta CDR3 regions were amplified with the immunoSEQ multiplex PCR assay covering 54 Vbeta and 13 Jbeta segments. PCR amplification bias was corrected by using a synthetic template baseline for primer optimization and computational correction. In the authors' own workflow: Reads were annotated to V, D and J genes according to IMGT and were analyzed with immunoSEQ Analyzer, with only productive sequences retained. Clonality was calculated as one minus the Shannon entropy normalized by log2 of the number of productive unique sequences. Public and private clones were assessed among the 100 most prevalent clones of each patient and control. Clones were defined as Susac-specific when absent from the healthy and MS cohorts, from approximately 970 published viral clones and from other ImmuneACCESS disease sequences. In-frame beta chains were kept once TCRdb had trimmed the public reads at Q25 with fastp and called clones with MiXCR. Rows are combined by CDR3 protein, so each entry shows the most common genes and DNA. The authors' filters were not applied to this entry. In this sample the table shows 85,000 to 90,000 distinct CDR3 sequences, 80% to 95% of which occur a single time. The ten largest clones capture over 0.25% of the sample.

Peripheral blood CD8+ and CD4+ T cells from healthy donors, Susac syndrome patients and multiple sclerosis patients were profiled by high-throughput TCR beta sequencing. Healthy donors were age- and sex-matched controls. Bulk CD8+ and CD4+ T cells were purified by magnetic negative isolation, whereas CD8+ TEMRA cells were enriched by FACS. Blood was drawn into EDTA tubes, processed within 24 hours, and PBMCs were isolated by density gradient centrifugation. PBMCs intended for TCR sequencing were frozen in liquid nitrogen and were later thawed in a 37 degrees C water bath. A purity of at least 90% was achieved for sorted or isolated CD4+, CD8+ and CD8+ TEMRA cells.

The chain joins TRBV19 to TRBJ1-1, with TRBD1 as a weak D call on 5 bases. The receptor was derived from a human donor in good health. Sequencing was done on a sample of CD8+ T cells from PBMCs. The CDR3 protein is CASSRGATEAFF. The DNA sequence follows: TGTGCCAGTAGTCGTGGGGCCACTGAAGCTTTCTTT. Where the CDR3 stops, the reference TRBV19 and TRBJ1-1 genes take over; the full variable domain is DGGITQSPKYLFRKEGQNVTLSCEQNLNHDAMYWYRQDPGQGLRLIYYSQIVNDFQKGDIAEGYSVSREKKESFPLTVTSAQKNPTAFYLCASSRGATEAFFGQGTRLTVV.